These T cell receptor beta chains were read from a single sample in a study of control samples from healthy donors and cancer patients. Data came from immunoSEQ multiplex PCR; TCRdb stores just in-frame clones and leaves some out. The sample shows roughly 88,000 clones, roughly 93% of them seen only once. The sample taken for sequencing was blood. These receptors originate from a man younger than 35 in good health. Both conserved end residues are part of each CDR3. Fields, in order: V gene, CDR3 protein.

V: TRBV30
CDR3: CAWADRETRGYRLF

V: TRBV6-5
CDR3: CASKQWDVNTEAFF

V: TRBV11-3
CDR3: CASSLGVEGSSTSDEQYF

V: TRBV6-6
CDR3: CASRRQGNTEAFF

V: TRBV6-5
CDR3: CASSFQSGDEQFF

V: TRBV19
CDR3: CASRPGTGKETEAFF

V: TRBV7-2
CDR3: CASSPILAELGTDTQYF

V: TRBV7-6
CDR3: CASSLEGWISGDEQYF

V: TRBV3-1/TRBV3-2
CDR3: CASSLQGGSGGNTIYF

V: TRBV6-5
CDR3: CASSRSGPSYEQYF

V: TRBV6-5
CDR3: CASKAGDDQPQHF

V: TRBV12-5
CDR3: CASGLPHERNQPQHF

V: TRBV27
CDR3: CASNALLAGVGEQFF

V: TRBV30
CDR3: CASGTGPSSGANVLTF

V: TRBV19
CDR3: CASMSGRSNYGYTF

V: TRBV12-3/TRBV12-4
CDR3: CASSAGGTEAFF

V: TRBV5-1
CDR3: CASSTKGANEQFF

V: TRBV4-3
CDR3: CASSHTKYRGTNTGELFF

V: TRBV3-1/TRBV3-2
CDR3: CASSQITDTQYF

V: TRBV27
CDR3: CASRPRGRSQEQYF

V: TRBV30
CDR3: CAWSDPQGTNEKLFF

V: TRBV19
CDR3: CASSIDQGRKHGYTF

V: TRBV9
CDR3: CASSAGTSGTDTQYF

V: TRBV6-2/TRBV6-3
CDR3: CASSRGLAIFADTQYF

V: TRBV7-9
CDR3: CASSLAGANEKLFF

V: TRBV4-3
CDR3: CASSQDGGAKGYTF

V: TRBV5-6
CDR3: CASSLDGTGGSYNSPLHF

V: TRBV5-1
CDR3: CASSLEGEANSPLHF

V: TRBV2
CDR3: CASSEPGPQTEAFF

V: TRBV5-1
CDR3: CASSGGQAPPEETQYF

V: TRBV6-5
CDR3: CASSHRGNTEAFF

V: TRBV3-1/TRBV3-2
CDR3: CASSQDQNFYVQETQYF

V: TRBV3-1/TRBV3-2
CDR3: CASSQVGSPYEQYF

V: TRBV4-1
CDR3: CASSQAGGSYNEQFF

V: TRBV10-3
CDR3: CAISESIKSLNLRGYTF

V: TRBV5-1
CDR3: CASSSLMGQGKFGEQYF

V: TRBV4-2
CDR3: CASSKGQNTEAFF

V: TRBV6-5
CDR3: CASSYSGITGNGYTF

V: TRBV5-5
CDR3: CASSGFDSGNTIYF

V: TRBV7-2
CDR3: CASSYTDSLRDEQYF

V: TRBV10-3
CDR3: CALRRDSRTGELFF

V: TRBV5-1
CDR3: CASSEGRAGNTIYF

V: TRBV3-1/TRBV3-2
CDR3: CASSPLGGFNEKLFF

V: TRBV4-3
CDR3: CASSQDHRTSTDTQYF

V: TRBV5-4
CDR3: CASSNARTGQETQYF